The TCR beta chain described here comes from a study of blood T cell repertoires in COVID-19. Looking at the study overall: Material from acute and convalescent COVID-19 was sourced from the United States, Italy and Spain. From T cells, B-cell-depleted T cells, or PBMCs came the material, which was cDNA or gDNA.

In germline, CDR1 is SGHNT, CDR2 YENEEA. The CDR3 sequence is 15 residues long. Germline trimming cut 5 bases from V and 8 bases from J; bases unmatched to any gene: 8. Original data processing: Nucleated cell number was recorded as an estimate derived from reference gene primer amplification. Sequenced by immunoSEQ multiplex PCR; TCRdb stores in-frame clones only, minus some. V and J calls and clone size are as listed in that table; D and trimming were resolved from the DNA. The data contain over 300,000 clones, around 80% of them singletons. The clonotype originates from a woman in her forties or fifties with acute or convalescent COVID-19. Sequenced sample: peripheral blood. This chain joins TRBV11-3 and TRBJ2-1; TRBD1 agrees at 11 bases. The CDR3 spells CASSRTGGVGDEQFF. CDR3 sequence (DNA): TGTGCCAGCAGCAGGACAGGGGGCGTAGGGGATGAGCAGTTCTTC. Using reference TRBV11-3 and TRBJ2-1 for the parts outside the CDR3, the full variable domain is EAGVVQSPRYKIIEKKQPVAFWCNPISGHNTLYWYLQNLGQGPELLIRYENEEAVDDSQLPKDRFSAERLKGVDSTLKIQPAELGDSAVYLCASSRTGGVGDEQFFGPGTRLTVL.